The 13 T cell receptor beta chains listed next were all sequenced from one sample in a study of human T cells and chemical hapten exposure. Time point specified: patch test 3, about 24 weeks after DPC sensitization. Noted treatment: therapeutic diphenylcyclopropenone sensitization with weekly scalp DPC. TCRdb re-called the RACE reads with MiXCR, one entry per CDR3 protein. The data contain 100,000 or so distinct CDR3 sequences, 30% to 35% of them singletons. The sample consisted of whole blood, taken in connection with sensitization to the hapten diphenylcyclopropenone (DPC). The receptors come from a man aged 40-49 years with alopecia areata. Some clones in this sample may be carry-over from other donors' samples.

This clonotype came up a few times. The rearrangement uses TRBV12-3 or TRBV12-4 and TRBJ2-2; D uncertain. The V end was cut by 5 bases, the J end by 4 bases, with 14 bases between. The CDR3 runs 15 residues. CDR3 in amino acids: CASSAPQGPTGELFF. The CDR3 DNA sequence: TGTGCCAGCAGTGCGCCCCAAGGTCCCACCGGGGAGCTGTTTTTT.

V and J are TRBV5-4 and TRBJ1-2, with D perhaps TRBD1 (6 bases). Germline V CDR1 and CDR2: SGHNT, YYREEE (reference sequence). Trimming removed 2 bases from V and 8 bases from J, with 13 bases in between. The length of the CDR3 is 13 residues. The CDR3 bases are TGTGCCAGCAGCTTACTGGGGGCGAAAGGCTACACCTTC. Amino acid sequence: CASSLLGAKGYTF.

The V and J genes are TRBV5-1 and TRBJ1-4; no reliable D call. Trimming left V 2 bases short and J 5 bases short, with 10 bases between. The CDR3 contains 14 residues. Germline CDR1 reads SGHRS; CDR2 reads YFSETQ. CDR3: CASSLRDSNEKLFF. CDR3 DNA sequence: TGCGCCAGCAGCTTAAGGGATTCAAATGAAAAACTGTTTTTT.

J is TRBJ2-1 and V is TRBV27; tentative D call: TRBD2 (6 bases). CDR3 length equals 15 residues. Per the germline V gene, CDR1 is MNHEY and CDR2 is SMNVEV (reference sequence). V dropped 5 bases and J dropped 3 bases, with 14 bases sitting between them. This CDR3 is CASSPKQEGYNEQFF. The CDR3 DNA follows: TGTGCCAGCAGTCCTAAGCAGGAGGGCTACAATGAGCAGTTCTTC.

A few counts support this clonotype. The V call is TRBV29-1, the J call TRBJ2-3, with D maybe TRBD2 (5 bases). The V gene's germline CDR1 is SQVTM and CDR2 ANQGSEA. CDR3 size: 15 residues. V was pared by 8 bases and J by 0 bases, with 18 bases between. CDR3 DNA: TGCAGCACATACTTAACGACTACTAGCACAGATACGCAGTATTTT. Translation gives CSTYLTTTSTDTQYF.

This clonotype was counted only a few times. The genes are TRBV2 and TRBJ1-4; D may be TRBD1 (6 bases). CDR1 is SNHLY, CDR2 FYNNEI, per germline. V dropped 6 bases and J dropped 8 bases, with 16 bases sitting between them. This CDR3 contains 14 residues. CDR3 sequence (DNA): TGTGCCAGCAGGCTACAGGGTGTGGGCGAAAAACTGTTTTTT. Protein product: CASRLQGVGEKLFF.

This rearrangement joins TRBV5-1 to TRBJ2-7; D is possibly TRBD1 (6 bases). There are 14 residues in the CDR3. Germline CDR1 reads SGHRS; CDR2 reads YFSETQ. V dropped 2 bases and J dropped 5 bases, with 14 bases sitting between them. This chain's CDR3 is CASSFRDTGHEQYF. In DNA form, the CDR3 reads TGCGCCAGCAGCTTCCGGGACACCGGTCACGAGCAGTACTTC.

This clonotype was seen a few times. This sequence joins TRBV27 and TRBJ2-7; no clear D gene. CDR1 is MNHEY, CDR2 SMNVEV, per germline (reference sequence). V dropped 0 bases and J dropped 1 base, with 4 bases sitting between them. The CDR3 runs to 13 residues. The CDR3 bases are TGTGCCAGCAGTTTATCGGGTTCCTACGAGCAGTACGTC. This encodes CASSLSGSYEQYV.

The count of this clonotype is one. The chain combines TRBV28 with TRBJ2-6; no firm D call. Germline V gene sequence: CDR1 MDHEN, CDR2 SYDVKM. The CDR3 loop spans 15 amino acids. V lost 4 bases, J lost 4 bases, and 11 bases lay in between. The CDR3 spells CASSSYKAGANVLTF. The DNA for the CDR3 is TGTGCCAGCAGTTCCTACAAGGCCGGGGCCAACGTCCTGACTTTC.

The chain carries TRBV12-3 or TRBV12-4 and TRBJ1-4; 7 bases line up with TRBD1. After removal of 4 bases from V and 6 bases from J, the junction contained 5 bases not matched to a gene. CDR3 length: 14 amino acids. This CDR3 is CASSSSGGDEKLFF. The CDR3 DNA follows: TGTGCCAGCAGTTCTTCAGGGGGGGATGAAAAACTGTTTTTT.

The gene calls are TRBV4-3 and TRBJ2-7; D might be TRBD1 (6 bases). Trimming shortened V by 3 bases and J by 5 bases, and 14 bases separated the two germline ends. CDR3 length: 14 amino acids. CDR1 LGHNA and CDR2 YSLEER come from the germline V gene. The CDR3 loop reads CASSHQQGWDEQYF. The DNA of the CDR3 is TGCGCCAGCAGCCACCAACAGGGATGGGACGAGCAGTACTTC.

The chain recombines TRBV11-1 with TRBJ1-1; D perhaps matches TRBD1 (6 bases). The CDR3 loop spans 18 amino acids. Germline values: CDR1 SGHAT, CDR2 FQDESV (reference sequence). V shed 3 bases and J shed 0 bases, with 20 bases lying between them. The CDR3 coding sequence is TGTGCCAGCAGCTTCAGGGGCACCTCCAATCTTTTGAACACTGAAGCTTTCTTT. Its translation is CASSFRGTSNLLNTEAFF.

This clonotype came up a few times. The gene calls are TRBV6-5 and TRBJ2-1; 10 bases line up with TRBD2. The CDR3 covers 15 residues. Per the germline V gene, CDR1 is MNHEY and CDR2 is SVGAGI. With 6 bases clipped from V and 4 bases from J, the junction kept 6 bases outside the gene matches. CDR3 loop: CASSLQREGYNEQFF. The CDR3 nucleotides are TGTGCCAGCAGCCTCCAGCGGGAGGGGTACAATGAGCAGTTCTTC.